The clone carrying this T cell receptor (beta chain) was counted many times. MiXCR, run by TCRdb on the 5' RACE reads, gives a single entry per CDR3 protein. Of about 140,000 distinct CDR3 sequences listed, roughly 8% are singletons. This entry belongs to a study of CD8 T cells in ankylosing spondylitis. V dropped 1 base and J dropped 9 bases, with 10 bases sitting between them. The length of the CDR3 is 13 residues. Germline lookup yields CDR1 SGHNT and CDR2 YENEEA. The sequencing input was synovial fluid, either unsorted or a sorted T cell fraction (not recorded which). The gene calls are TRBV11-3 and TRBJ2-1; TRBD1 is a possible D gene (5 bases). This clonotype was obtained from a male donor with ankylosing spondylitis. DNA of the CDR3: TGTGCCAGCAGCTTAGCTCAGGGTGGTGAGCAGTTCTTC. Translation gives CASSLAQGGEQFF.